The clone carrying this T cell receptor (beta chain) was found a few times. Its matching antigen is unknown. The data originate from a study of T cells after yellow fever vaccination. Across the whole study: Researchers used SMART-Seq v4 Ultra Low Input to prepare fractions that had low cell numbers. Points from the study as a whole: After the booster, over 95% of CD4 and around nine tenths of CD8 primary-response clones were re-detected.

TCRdb passed the 5' RACE reads through MiXCR, listing each CDR3 protein once. The sample holds about 110,000 distinct CDR3 sequences, 7.5% to 9.5% seen once. The sequence came from a man under 40 who received the YFV17D yellow fever vaccine. The specimen was CD8+ T cells sorted from PBMCs, collected 45 days after the yellow fever booster vaccination.

The CDR3 loop is CATSDQRLAGKSSYNEQFF. The CDR3 DNA reads TGTGCCACCAGTGATCAGAGACTAGCGGGGAAAAGCTCCTACAATGAGCAGTTCTTC. V and J are TRBV24-1 and TRBJ2-1, with 11 bases fitting TRBD2. The trim removed 3 bases at V and 0 bases at J, leaving 9 bases unmatched. This CDR3 has 19 amino acids. Germline lookup yields CDR1 KGHDR and CDR2 SFDVKD.